This is a list of T cell receptor beta chains from one sample in a study of Ad26.COV2.S vaccination and SARS-CoV-2 variants. TCRdb's copy holds only in-frame clones and misses some; the assay was immunoSEQ multiplex PCR. The profile shows about 400,000 clones, roughly 80% of them singletons. The sequences come from peripheral blood, collected in a trial of Ad26.COV2.S vaccine versus placebo. These receptors were taken from a person aged 18-60 years who received the Ad26.COV2.S COVID-19 vaccine or a placebo. Both conserved end residues are part of each CDR3. Each record gives: V gene, CDR3 protein.

TRBV5-1 | CASRVLAGADNEQFF
TRBV7-2 | CASSILRLAGGAVTQYF
TRBV18 | CASSPRTGADTEAFF
TRBV11-1 | CASSLSGSTYEQYF
TRBV7-2 | CASSLVGGITNTEAFF
TRBV5-1 | CASSRAGYPGELFF
TRBV5-4 | CASGDSLSYEQYF
TRBV18 | CASSPGTGGLGEQFF
TRBV11-3 | CASSSGWGAGADTQYF
TRBV2 | CASSDRGFLGQTQYF
TRBV5-1 | CASSLEREKLFF
TRBV7-9 | CASSSFFKKTNEKLFF
TRBV2 | CASTPSGTEAFF
TRBV25-1 | CATGQRTYNEQFF
TRBV6-5 | CASRANRGPNSPLHF
TRBV27 | CASSPRRGTGNTIYF
TRBV2 | CASSEAEEGRGGGYTF
TRBV5-1 | CASSTGALSGNTIYF
TRBV5-1 | CASSSTGTGPGELFF
TRBV6-1 | CASSVASGRLYEQYF
TRBV6-5 | CASSRRTYEQYF
TRBV4-1 | CASSLGTDGRQPQHF
TRBV5-1 | CASSRGQNNEQFF
TRBV3-1/TRBV3-2 | CASSPYGRSEKLFF
TRBV12-3/TRBV12-4 | CASPNRVAGELFF
TRBV7-9 | CASSPTGASNQPQHF
TRBV7-2 | CASYAGVGSQETQYF
TRBV12-5 | CASGSQGESNQPQHF
TRBV11-2 | CASSFAIRGVTDTQYF
TRBV7-9 | CASSLEGPIGGYTF
TRBV9 | CASNNRLSGANVLTF
TRBV18 | CASSPQGGAGGNTIYF
TRBV11-3 | CASSFRLPNTGELFF